The 21 T cell receptor beta chains presented below share a single source sample, sequenced in a study of control samples from healthy donors and cancer patients. Assay used: immunoSEQ multiplex PCR; TCRdb lists only in-frame clones, some missing. Here the sample spans some 410,000 clones, 90% being singletons. Sequencing input: PBMCs. All receptors come from a man aged 40-49 years with head and neck cancer.

V is TRBV15 and J is TRBJ2-3; 15 bases line up with TRBD2. Germline V CDR1 and CDR2: LNHNV, YYDKDF (reference sequence). The CDR3 sequence is 19 residues long. V trimming: 0 bases; J trimming: 3 bases; junction bases outside the gene matches: 7. CDR3 coding DNA: TGTGCCACCAGCAGAGATAGGGGACTAGCGGGGGGACTGACAGATACGCAGTATTTT. It is translated as CATSRDRGLAGGLTDTQYF.

This clone was recorded only once. This chain links TRBV11-3 with TRBJ2-3; no clear D gene. The CDR3 has 14 residues. Trimming pared 2 bases from V and 0 bases from J, leaving 6 bases between. The germline V gene has CDR1 SGHNT and CDR2 YENEEA. The CDR3 nucleotides read TGTGCCAGCAGCTTAACCCGGAGCACAGATACGCAGTATTTT. Protein sequence: CASSLTRSTDTQYF.

The V and J genes are TRBV2 and TRBJ1-1; no definite D call. This CDR3 spans 12 amino acids. The V end was cut by 2 bases, the J end by 6 bases, with 7 bases between. Germline V lookup: CDR1 SNHLY, CDR2 FYNNEI. The DNA for the CDR3 is TGTGCCAGCAGTGAATTGTCCCCTGAAGCTTTCTTT. Translating it yields CASSELSPEAFF.

The rearrangement joins TRBV3-1 (or the pseudogene TRBV3-2) to TRBJ2-1; 7 positions agree with TRBD2. Trimming cost V 3 bases and J 5 bases; bases outside gene matches: 10. The CDR3 is made up of 16 amino acids. Germline V gene lookup returns CDR1 LGHDT and CDR2 YNNKEL (reference sequence). The CDR3 sequence: CASSHLLGGRHNEQFF. The CDR3 DNA sequence: TGTGCCAGCAGCCACCTCCTCGGGGGGAGGCACAATGAGCAGTTCTTC.

This clone was observed a few times. The rearrangement uses TRBV29-1 and TRBJ1-2; 7 nucleotides match TRBD1. The V and J ends lost 1 base and 1 base, in that order; junction bases with no gene match: 9. The CDR3 has 16 residues. Germline V gives CDR1 SQVTM, CDR2 ANQGSEA. The CDR3: CSVEAEDRSLNYGYTF. The DNA for the CDR3 is TGCAGCGTTGAAGCCGAGGACAGGAGCCTTAACTATGGCTACACCTTC.

J is TRBJ2-5 and V is TRBV18; weak D call: TRBD2 (6 bases). This CDR3 comprises 16 residues. CDR1 and CDR2 (germline): KGHSH, LQKENI. Trimming left V 0 bases short and J 2 bases short, with 13 bases between. Here the CDR3 DNA reads TGTGCCAGCTCACCACCGAGGGAGGTGGTTCAAGAGACCCAGTACTTC. This encodes CASSPPREVVQETQYF.

This clone was counted a few times. This chain joins TRBV15 and TRBJ2-1; TRBD2 might be the D (6 bases). Germline CDR1 is LNHNV and CDR2 is YYDKDF (reference sequence). The CDR3 has 17 residues. The germline V and J ends were trimmed by 0 bases and 4 bases, with 16 bases remaining between them. Here the CDR3 reads CATSRDSGERLYNEQFF. The CDR3 nucleotides are TGTGCCACCAGCAGAGATAGCGGAGAACGGCTATACAATGAGCAGTTCTTC.

The sample holds a few counts of this clone. CDR3 nucleotide sequence: TGTGCCAGCAGCTTGTGGGGGGATCAGCCCCAGCATTTT. Protein product: CASSLWGDQPQHF. The chain carries TRBV5-4 and TRBJ1-5; D is perhaps TRBD1 (5 bases). Germline lookup yields CDR1 SGHNT and CDR2 YYREEE (reference sequence). V was clipped by 1 base and J by 5 bases, with 7 bases between them. The CDR3 spans 13 residues.

This clone came up once. The rearrangement uses TRBV29-1 and TRBJ2-7; D is undetermined. The germline V gene encodes CDR1 SQVTM and CDR2 ANQGSEA. The CDR3 is made up of 14 amino acids. The ends were cut back, 6 bases at V and 1 base at J, with 16 bases in the middle. For the CDR3, the DNA is TGCAGCGTCGACCAACCCGGGCCATCCTACGAGCAGTACTTC. Its translation is CSVDQPGPSYEQYF.

The chain recombines TRBV6-5 with TRBJ1-2, with 8 bases fitting TRBD1. The CDR3 is 14 residues long. Trimming took 5 bases from V and 4 from J; bases not matched to a gene: 6. Germline CDR1 reads MNHEY; CDR2 reads SVGAGI. As DNA, the CDR3 is TGTGCCAGCAGTAACCAGGGGGCGGGCTATGGCTACACCTTC. Translated: CASSNQGAGYGYTF.

This clone was observed once. The chain couples TRBV6-1 to TRBJ2-2; D call uncertain. V was shortened by 3 bases and J by 6 bases, with 11 bases between the two germline ends. This CDR3 has 14 amino acids. Germline V gene lookup returns CDR1 MNHNS and CDR2 SASEGT. For the CDR3, the DNA is TGTGCCAGCAGTGATCTGGGAACCCCCGGGGAGCTGTTTTTT. Its protein is CASSDLGTPGELFF.

The V and J genes are TRBV5-1 and TRBJ2-3; TRBD1 or TRBD2 may be the D gene (5 bases each). CDR1 is SGHRS, CDR2 YFSETQ, per germline. The CDR3 consists of 16 residues. Trimming took off 1 base at V and 5 bases at J, with 17 bases between the two ends. This CDR3 reads CASSLQPGRAQDTQYF. The CDR3 bases are TGCGCCAGCAGCTTGCAACCGGGACGGGCTCAAGATACGCAGTATTTT.

This clone was recorded only once. The CDR3 region is CASSLRTSPVKDYEQYF. The CDR3 DNA reads as TGTGCCAGCAGCTTAAGAACCAGCCCTGTTAAGGACTACGAGCAGTACTTC. V gene TRBV7-2 combines with J gene TRBJ2-7; unclear D gene. The V gene lost 2 bases and the J gene lost 3 bases, with 20 bases spanning the gap. The CDR3 is made up of 17 amino acids. Germline V gene lookup returns CDR1 SGHTA and CDR2 FQGNSA.

This chain links TRBV7-6 with TRBJ1-1, with D perhaps TRBD1 (5 bases). The CDR3 length is 16 residues. Germline CDR1 is SGHVS and CDR2 is FNYEAQ. The germline V and J ends were trimmed by 4 bases and 2 bases, with 17 bases remaining between them. The DNA for the CDR3 is TGTGCCAGCAGCTGGGGTTGGGGCGGCGCTAACACTGAAGCTTTCTTT. Its protein is CASSWGWGGANTEAFF.

The gene calls are TRBV24-1 and TRBJ2-2, with unresolved D. V gave up 12 bases and J gave up 4 bases, with 17 bases separating them. CDR1 is KGHDR and CDR2 is SFDVKD in the germline V gene. The CDR3 is 14 amino acids. The CDR3 bases are TGTGCCTCGGCCGACCCGGTGGGCACCGGGGAGCTGTTTTTT. Encoded protein: CASADPVGTGELFF.

This CDR3 reads CASSLGLRGLYNEQFF. The CDR3 nucleotides are TGTGCCAGCAGCTTAGGGCTTCGGGGGCTCTACAATGAGCAGTTCTTC. The V gene is TRBV7-2, the J gene TRBJ2-1; D is perhaps TRBD1 or TRBD2 (6 bases each). The CDR3 length is 16 residues. Trimming removed 1 base at V and 3 bases at J, with 13 bases between. Germline V CDR1 and CDR2: SGHTA, FQGNSA.

The chain employs TRBV5-1 and TRBJ1-3; maybe TRBD1 (5 bases). The germline CDR1 and CDR2 sequences are SGHRS and YFSETQ. Trimming removed 4 bases from V and 3 bases from J, with 20 bases in between. The CDR3 loop spans 17 amino acids. CDR3 residues: CASSPRSDSRIGNTIYF. Written as DNA, the CDR3 is TGCGCCAGCAGCCCTAGGAGTGACAGCCGCATTGGAAACACCATATATTTT.

CDR3 sequence: CASSLGPTEAFF. The CDR3 DNA follows: TGTGCCAGCAGCCTGGGCCCCACTGAAGCTTTCTTT. This sequence joins TRBV11-3 and TRBJ1-1; no clear D gene. V was trimmed by 5 bases and J by 4 bases, leaving 8 bases between them. CDR3 length: 12 amino acids. Per germline, CDR1 SGHNT and CDR2 YENEEA.

The count of this clone is one. The J gene is TRBJ2-5, the V gene TRBV12-5; D ambiguous. CDR3 length equals 14 residues. In germline, CDR1 is LGHNT, CDR2 FRNRAP. Deletions cut 5 bases from V and 3 bases from J, with 13 bases between. This chain's CDR3 is CASGPRQAKETQYF. The CDR3 region has the DNA TGTGCTAGTGGTCCGCGCCAGGCTAAAGAGACCCAGTACTTC.

This clone was found once. The chain carries TRBV5-1 and TRBJ2-3, with 8 bases lining up with TRBD1. This CDR3 region has 16 residues. Germline assignment: CDR1 SGHRS and CDR2 YFSETQ. J gave up 3 bases and V 4 bases, and 10 bases lay outside the gene matches. Written as DNA, the CDR3 is TGCGCCAGCAGCCACCGGGGACAGGATGGAACAGATACGCAGTATTTT. This translates into CASSHRGQDGTDTQYF.

The sample holds a few counts of this clone. The V and J genes are TRBV7-2 and TRBJ2-5, with D unresolved. The CDR3 is 13 amino acids. V was pared by 5 bases and J by 7 bases, with 14 bases between. Germline V lookup: CDR1 SGHTA, CDR2 FQGNSA. The DNA of the CDR3 is TGTGCCAGCAGCCTCCGAGCCGAGTCGACCCAGTACTTC. Its protein is CASSLRAESTQYF. The full variable domain, with the rest looked up from reference TRBV7-2 and TRBJ2-5, is GAGVSQSPSNKVTEKGKDVELRCDPISGHTALYWYRQSLGQGLEFLIYFQGNSAPDKSGLPSDRFSAERTGGSVSTLTIQRTQQEDSAVYLCASSLRAESTQYFGPGTRLLVL.